This T cell receptor beta chain appears in the sequencing data of a study of control samples from healthy donors and cancer patients. Method: immunoSEQ multiplex PCR; TCRdb's copy keeps in-frame clones and lacks some. Altogether about 94,000 clones are present, 70% to 90% being singletons, with the ten largest covering roughly 1.2%. This CDR3 has 18 amino acids. Germline assignment: CDR1 MNHEY and CDR2 SVGEGT. The V gene end was trimmed by 2 bases and the J gene end by 3 bases; junction bases not matched to a gene: 15. The sample consisted of blood. The chain joins TRBV6-2 or TRBV6-3 to TRBJ1-1; TRBD1 agrees at 7 bases. The source of this sequence is a woman aged 45-60 years in good health. CDR3 amino acids: CASSYGGALRGPDTEAFF. In DNA, the CDR3 is TGTGCCAGCAGTTACGGGGGCGCCCTGAGGGGGCCGGACACTGAAGCTTTCTTT.